The clone carrying this TCR beta chain has just a few counts. Its antigen is still unknown. The source of the sample is a study of T cell repertoires in cytomegalovirus infection. In the study overall: CMV infection and matching HLA type were both indicated by public TCR beta signatures. General observations from the study: HLA-C-restricted CMV-specific TCR beta clonotypes prevailed in the ex vivo response.

CDR1 is MNHNS, CDR2 SASEGT, per germline. V lost 1 base, J lost 13 bases, and 15 bases lay in between. This CDR3 comprises 13 residues. TCRdb reanalysed the reads using MiXCR and keeps one entry per CDR3 protein. The table records 400,000 or so distinct CDR3 sequences, roughly a third of them present only once. The specimen sequenced was PBMCs. V gene TRBV6-1 combines with J gene TRBJ2-3, with a weak D call TRBD2 (6 bases). This TCR was recovered from a human donor in good health (CMV status not recorded). Some clones in this sample may be carry-over from other donors' samples. CDR3 coding DNA: TGTGCCAGCAGTGAAGAGTGGCTCTCGGGGGAGTATTTT. Translated: CASSEEWLSGEYF.